The subject of this entry is one TCR beta chain. The sample holds many counts of this clonotype. Its antigen remains undetermined. No much larger clone exists at a distance of one base, and base qualities are not known. Ophthalmopathy patients had moderately to severely active disease, with a Clinical Activity Score of 3 or more, a NOSPECS grade of 4 or more, and a disease duration of less than 3 months. Patients with uncontrolled infections, other autoimmune diseases, pregnancy or lactation were excluded. Diagnoses were based on clinical symptoms, serum thyroxine and TRAb, thyroid ultrasound and orbital computed tomography. PBMCs were isolated from more than 8 ml of fresh peripheral blood by Ficoll-Paque density gradient centrifugation. Total RNA was extracted with Trizol reagent, and quality was checked on an Agilent 2100 Bioanalyzer. Amplification of TCR beta CDR3 regions was carried out from RNA transcripts. The TCR CDR3 was subjected to a first round of RT-PCR using the HTBI primer set and the Qiagen OneStep RT-PCR kit. Libraries were constructed in a second round of multiplex PCR, after which size selection and purification were performed. The libraries were sequenced on an Illumina HiSeq2000 using paired-end 100 bp reads. The authors' analysis ran thus. SOAPnuke was used to process the raw data, removing reads that contained adapters or uncalled bases, had a mean Phred below 15, or lacked an exact match to the constant primer or identifier. High-quality paired reads were merged using COPE v1.2.5, and each unique nucleotide sequence was defined as a clonotype. Clonotypes were aligned to IMGT TRBV, TRBD and TRBJ reference segments using MiTCR v1.1. The analysis was restricted to V-J combinations with a frequency above 0.0001, which together covered 99.2% of the repertoires. A TCS score was defined as the ratio of F50 (clonal expansion) to E x V (chaos), with BLOSUM62-based TCRdist applied between CDR3 peptides within each V-J. Welch's t-statistics and random forest reduced roughly 540 V-J features to 13, which were used in a naive Bayes classifier (R e1071). TCRdb reworked the public reads: Q25 trimming with fastp, MiXCR clone assembly, productive beta chains retained. When rows share a CDR3 protein, they turn into one entry using the most common DNA and genes. The V and J calls shown here were made by TCRdb, not taken from the authors' results. The sample data list 330,000 or so distinct CDR3 sequences, and 15% to 20% of these were observed just once. The top ten clones comprise 15% to 17% of the sample.

The sample comes from a study of T cells in Graves' hyperthyroidism and ophthalmopathy (dated by TCRdb to the late 2010s). The study in broad terms: Peripheral blood was sampled at the time of initial diagnosis, prior to any treatment. Once sampling was done, hyperthyroidism patients were given methimazole at a starting dose of 30 mg daily, whereas ophthalmopathy patients were given high-dose intravenous methylprednisolone. Prospective prediction of ophthalmopathy was tested in an independent validation cohort consisting of 18 hyperthyroidism patients and more than 15 patients who later progressed to ophthalmopathy. To identify TCR V-J signatures that set the groups apart, the researchers used a discovery cohort of 100 or so patients, made up of 40 to 45 with Graves' ophthalmopathy and 57 with stable Graves' hyperthyroidism. In addition, the study compared T-cell repertoires in thyroid tissue and in blood from roughly 6 Graves' hyperthyroidism patients. The paper describes TCR Vbeta CDR3 sequencing of 120 to 150 peripheral blood samples, made up of roughly 45 ophthalmopathy patients, 70 to 75 hyperthyroidism patients and about 17 progressor patients. The 75 to 100 discovery patients were divided at random into training and test sets in a 7:3 ratio.

Spanning cysteine to phenylalanine, the CDR3 consists of 16 amino acids. The CDR3 DNA has 48 bases and is translated from base 1. V loses 2 bases of germline sequence and J loses 6 bases, and the interval between the two ends is 17 bases. Looking up the germline V gene yields CDR1 MGHRA and CDR2 YSYEKL. What the authors observed across the whole study: In validation, the model predicted progression to ophthalmopathy a median of around 6.5 months before onset, with about 71% sensitivity and roughly 73% specificity. No statistical method was used to set the sample size in advance, and investigators knew the group allocation. Most expanded thyroid clonotypes (frequency above 0.001) were also found in blood, which suggests that blood repertoires may mirror thyroid immune responses. Ophthalmopathy was separated from stable hyperthyroidism by a 13 V-J signature model, with around 90% sensitivity and just over 81% specificity obtained in cross-validation and 80%/75% obtained in testing.

The source material was blood. The rearranged chain carries TRBV4-1 and TRBJ1-5, and possibly TRBD1, on 5 matching bases. The sequence derives from a middle-aged woman with Graves' ophthalmopathy. The nucleotide sequence reads as follows: TGCGCCAGCAGCCAACCGGGTGAAGGGGAGGGTCAGCCCCAGCATTTT. Its protein reads: CASSQPGEGEGQPQHF.